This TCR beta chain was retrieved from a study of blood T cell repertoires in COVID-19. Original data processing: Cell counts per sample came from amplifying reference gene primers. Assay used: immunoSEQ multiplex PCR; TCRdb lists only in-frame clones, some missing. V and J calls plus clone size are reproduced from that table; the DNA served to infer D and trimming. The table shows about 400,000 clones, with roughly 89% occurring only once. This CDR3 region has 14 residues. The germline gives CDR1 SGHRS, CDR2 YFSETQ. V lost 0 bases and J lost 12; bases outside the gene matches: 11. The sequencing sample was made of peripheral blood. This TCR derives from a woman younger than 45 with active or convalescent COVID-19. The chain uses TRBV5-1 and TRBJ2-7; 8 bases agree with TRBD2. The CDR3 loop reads CASSLAFGTSYPYF. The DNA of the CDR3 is TGCGCCAGCAGCTTGGCCTTCGGGACTAGTTATCCGTACTTC.